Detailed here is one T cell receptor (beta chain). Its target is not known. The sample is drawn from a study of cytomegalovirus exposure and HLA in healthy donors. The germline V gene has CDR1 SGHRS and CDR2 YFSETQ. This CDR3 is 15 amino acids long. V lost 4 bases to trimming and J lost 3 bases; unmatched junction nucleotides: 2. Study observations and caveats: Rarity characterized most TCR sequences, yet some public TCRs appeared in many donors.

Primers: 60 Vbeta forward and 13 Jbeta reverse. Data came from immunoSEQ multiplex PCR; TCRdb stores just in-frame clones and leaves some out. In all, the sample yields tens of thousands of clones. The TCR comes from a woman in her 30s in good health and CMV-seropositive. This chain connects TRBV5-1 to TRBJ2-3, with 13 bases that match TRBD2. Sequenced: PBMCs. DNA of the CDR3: TGCGCCAGCAGCGGACTAGCGGGGGTTACAGATACGCAGTATTTT. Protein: CASSGLAGVTDTQYF.